One sample yielded the 30 T cell receptor beta chains listed below, sequenced in a study of T-cell memory formation after mild COVID-19. MiXCR, applied by TCRdb to the 5' RACE reads, yields one record per CDR3 protein. The table has about 110,000 distinct CDR3 sequences, roughly a sixth seen once. The sample comprised PBMCs or a T cell subset sorted from them (not recorded which). The source is a man aged 18 to 35 who had mild COVID-19 (a few samples of this study predate the infection). Cell type and time point are not known.

The CDR3 reads CASSQDPSGVGDSPLHF. DNA for the CDR3: TGCGCCAGCAGCCAAGACCCCTCAGGGGTCGGGGATTCACCCCTCCACTTT. The rearrangement links TRBV4-3 to TRBJ1-6, with D possibly being TRBD1 (6 bases). Trimming left V 0 bases short and J 8 bases short, with 17 bases between. Germline lookup yields CDR1 LGHNA and CDR2 YSLEER. This CDR3 spans 17 amino acids.

The V gene is TRBV5-1, the J gene TRBJ2-1; D may be TRBD2 (6 bases). CDR3 size: 17 residues. V was shortened by 3 bases and J by 0 bases, with 16 bases between the two germline ends. Looked up from germline, CDR1 is SGHRS and CDR2 is YFSETQ. CDR3 amino acids: CASSSMGGRSSYNEQFF. Here the CDR3 DNA reads TGCGCCAGCAGCTCGATGGGGGGACGATCCTCCTACAATGAGCAGTTCTTC.

The chain employs TRBV3-1 and TRBJ1-5, with D possibly matching TRBD1 (5 bases). The CDR3 is 16 residues long. The germline V and J ends were trimmed by 1 base and 7 bases, with 17 bases remaining between them. CDR1 is LGHDT and CDR2 is YNNKEL in the germline V gene (reference sequence). The CDR3 loop reads CASSQGGGRASQPQHF. DNA of the CDR3: TGTGCCAGCAGCCAAGGGGGTGGCAGGGCTTCCCAGCCCCAGCATTTT.

The V and J genes are TRBV6-2 or TRBV6-3 and TRBJ2-3; unclear D gene. With 2 bases removed from V and 2 bases from J, the gap between germline ends came to 5 bases. This CDR3 spans 13 amino acids. Germline loops: CDR1 MNHEY, CDR2 SVGEGT. For the CDR3, the DNA is TGTGCCAGCAGTTACCGCTTCACAGATACGCAGTATTTT. This sequence encodes CASSYRFTDTQYF.

The V call is TRBV7-2, the J call TRBJ2-7, with D unresolved. Germline V lookup: CDR1 SGHTA, CDR2 FQGNSA. The CDR3 length is 14 residues. Between the trimmed V and J ends, which lost 4 bases and 2 bases, there was a span of 12 bases. The CDR3 protein is CASSSAGGPYEQYF. DNA of the CDR3: TGTGCCAGCAGCTCCGCCGGCGGTCCCTACGAGCAGTACTTC.

As concerns this clonotype: Sequence at one end of the junction differs from germline and may be a read error. The gene calls are TRBV6-5 and TRBJ1-2; TRBD1 agrees at 9 bases. Germline V gives CDR1 MNHEY, CDR2 SVGAGI. The CDR3 runs to 12 residues. The CDR3 reads CASSPGQGITYF. CDR3 bases: TGTGCCAGCAGTCCCGGACAGGGGATAACCTACTTC.

Only a few counts were recorded for this clonotype. The CDR3 reads CASSLGSAQGYTF. The CDR3, as DNA: TGTGCCAGCAGCTTAGGGTCGGCCCAAGGCTACACCTTC. The chain joins TRBV7-2 to TRBJ1-2; D remains ambiguous. Germline CDR1 is SGHTA and CDR2 is FQGNSA. CDR3 size: 13 residues. V was clipped by 1 base and J by 8 bases, with 11 bases between them.

The chain is built from TRBV20-1 and TRBJ2-6, with D hard to call. CDR1 is DFQATT and CDR2 is SNEGSKA in the germline V gene (reference sequence). The CDR3 consists of 12 residues. The ends were cut back, 6 bases at V and 1 base at J, with 4 bases in the middle. The CDR3, as DNA: TGCAGTGCCCAGTCTGGGGCCAACGTCCTGACTTTC. This codes for CSAQSGANVLTF.

The chain couples TRBV7-9 to TRBJ2-4; D tentatively fits TRBD1 or TRBD2 (6 bases each). Trimming removed 3 bases from V and 4 bases from J, with 19 bases in between. The germline V gene encodes CDR1 SEHNR and CDR2 FQNEAQ (reference sequence). The CDR3 consists of 17 residues. This CDR3 is CASSLEPGQGGKNIQYF. The DNA of the CDR3 is TGTGCCAGCAGCTTGGAACCGGGACAAGGGGGGAAAAACATTCAGTACTTC.

This chain links TRBV7-3 with TRBJ2-5; 15 nucleotides line up with TRBD2. Germline V lookup: CDR1 SGHTA, CDR2 FQGTGA. The CDR3 spans 16 residues. V was clipped by 5 bases and J by 3 bases; unmatched bases: 4. CDR3 nucleotide sequence: TGTGCCAGCAGCCGGGGACTAGCGGGGGGTAAAGAGACCCAGTACTTC. Protein sequence: CASSRGLAGGKETQYF.

This chain uses TRBV18 with TRBJ2-7; D gene ambiguous. This CDR3 region has 14 residues. Germline-derived CDR1 and CDR2 are KGHSH and LQKENI. Trimming pared 2 bases from V and 6 bases from J, leaving 14 bases between. The CDR3 reads CASSPDMMLGEQYF. As DNA, the CDR3 is TGTGCCAGCTCACCAGATATGATGCTCGGCGAGCAGTACTTC.

This clonotype was picked up a small number of times. V and J are TRBV7-2 and TRBJ1-2; weak D call: TRBD1 (5 bases). The V end lost 5 bases, the J end lost 6 bases, and 10 bases lay between the germline ends. From germline, CDR1 is SGHTA and CDR2 FQGNSA. This CDR3 spans 12 amino acids. The CDR3, as DNA: TGTGCCAGCAGCCGTGACAGTAATGGCTACACCTTC. It translates to CASSRDSNGYTF.

V and J are TRBV5-4 and TRBJ2-3; TRBD2 aligns across 12 bases. Trimming at V came to 4 bases and at J to 5 bases, leaving 5 bases not matched to a gene. Germline V gene data show CDR1 as SGHNT and CDR2 as YYREEE (reference sequence). The CDR3 runs to 15 residues. Here the CDR3 DNA reads TGTGCCAGCAGCAGGATACTAGCGGGGGGAGATACGCAGTATTTT. Its protein product is CASSRILAGGDTQYF.

The chain carries TRBV29-1 and TRBJ2-2; TRBD2 is a possible D gene (5 bases). The CDR3 extends over 15 amino acids. Per germline, CDR1 SQVTM and CDR2 ANQGSEA. Trimming stripped 7 bases from V and 6 bases from J, with 21 bases between. The CDR3 loop is CSALRSRGGPGELFF. CDR3 nucleotides: TGCAGCGCTCTTCGGTCTCGCGGCGGGCCCGGGGAGCTGTTTTTT.

This clonotype was observed once. This rearrangement joins TRBV5-4 to TRBJ2-2; D gene unclear. CDR3 size: 15 residues. The V end was cut by 2 bases, the J end by 1 base, with 9 bases between. Germline CDR1 and CDR2: SGHNT and YYREEE (reference sequence). The CDR3 loop reads CASSFVGLNTGELFF. CDR3 DNA: TGTGCCAGCAGCTTCGTAGGCCTGAACACCGGGGAGCTGTTTTTT.

This chain joins TRBV7-2 and TRBJ1-6; weak D call: TRBD1 (6 bases). The CDR3 extends over 16 amino acids. Germline assignment: CDR1 SGHTA and CDR2 FQGNSA. V lost 6 bases to trimming and J lost 7 bases, with 19 bases between them. As DNA, the CDR3 is TGTGCCAGCAGGGTGAGGGGGAACAATGAGAATTCACCCCTCCACTTT. The encoded protein is CASRVRGNNENSPLHF. Drawing the rest from reference TRBV7-2 and TRBJ1-6, the complete variable domain is GAGVSQSPSNKVTEKGKDVELRCDPISGHTALYWYRQSLGQGLEFLIYFQGNSAPDKSGLPSDRFSAERTGGSVSTLTIQRTQQEDSAVYLCASRVRGNNENSPLHFGNGTRLTVT.

V and J are TRBV23-1 and TRBJ2-7, with D unclear. Being an ORF, TRBV23-1 has a function that is uncertain. The V gene lost 3 bases and the J gene lost 3 bases, with 18 bases spanning the gap. The length of the CDR3 is 16 residues. CDR3 region: CASSQPTLSYLYEQYV. The CDR3, as DNA: TGCGCCAGCAGTCAGCCTACTCTGAGTTATCTCTACGAGCAGTACGTC.

This clonotype was seen only a few times. The chain uses TRBV15 and TRBJ2-5; D is undetermined. Trimming took off 3 bases at V and 2 bases at J, with 4 bases between the two ends. Germline V gene data show CDR1 as LNHNV and CDR2 as YYDKDF (reference sequence). The CDR3 loop spans 12 amino acids. CDR3 sequence: CATSSLQETQYF. DNA for the CDR3: TGTGCCACCAGCAGCCTACAAGAGACCCAGTACTTC.

This chain connects TRBV5-1 to TRBJ2-7; D unclear. Deletions cut 4 bases from V and 1 base from J, with 15 bases between. This CDR3 comprises 15 residues. Germline V gene lookup returns CDR1 SGHRS and CDR2 YFSETQ. The CDR3 coding sequence is TGCGCCAGCAGCCAGACCTCCTATAATTCCTACGAGCAGTACTTC. This codes for CASSQTSYNSYEQYF.

J is TRBJ2-7 and V is TRBV5-1, with D uncertain. CDR3 length equals 13 residues. Between the trimmed V and J ends, which lost 0 bases and 5 bases, there was a span of 9 bases. Germline loops: CDR1 SGHRS, CDR2 YFSETQ. The CDR3 DNA sequence: TGCGCCAGCAGCTTGGAGGGTTCGGACGAGCAGTACTTC. Translating it yields CASSLEGSDEQYF.

This clonotype was counted between two and nine times. V is TRBV20-1 and J is TRBJ2-1, with no clear D. V dropped 3 bases and J dropped 6 bases, with 6 bases sitting between them. Per the germline V gene, CDR1 is DFQATT and CDR2 is SNEGSKA (reference sequence). The CDR3 runs to 11 residues. Here the CDR3 reads CSARGSNEQFF. In DNA form, the CDR3 reads TGCAGTGCTAGGGGCTCCAATGAGCAGTTCTTC.

In this sample, this clonotype turned up a few times. CDR3 DNA sequence: TGTGCCAGCAGCTTGGGCTTCGGGACAGATTACAATGAGCAGTTCTTC. Protein: CASSLGFGTDYNEQFF. The rearrangement joins TRBV5-5 to TRBJ2-1; the match to TRBD1 covers 7 bases. Looked up from germline, CDR1 is SGHKS and CDR2 is YYEKEE (reference sequence). V lost 0 bases to trimming and J lost 4 bases; unmatched junction nucleotides: 7. The CDR3 extends over 16 amino acids.

The table lists this clonotype with many counts. The chain is built from TRBV6-6 and TRBJ1-1, with 7 bases aligning to TRBD1. The length of the CDR3 is 14 residues. The V gene's germline CDR1 is MNHNY and CDR2 SVGAGI (reference sequence). V gave up 3 bases and J gave up 4 bases; unmatched junction bases: 5. CDR3 in DNA: TGTGCCAGCAGTTATCAGGGGGGAGGCACTGAAGCTTTCTTT. Translation: CASSYQGGGTEAFF.

The chain uses TRBV5-1 and TRBJ1-1; no clear D. Germline CDR1 reads SGHRS; CDR2 reads YFSETQ. Trimming removed 4 bases from V and 10 bases from J, with 17 bases in between. The CDR3 extends over 13 amino acids. CDR3 nucleotides: TGCGCCAGCAGCAGTTTGGGAGGTATTGGAGCTTTCTTT. It codes for CASSSLGGIGAFF.

This clonotype was found a few times. The V gene is TRBV3-1, the J gene TRBJ2-1; D assignment may be TRBD1 or TRBD2 (5 bases each). Germline assignment: CDR1 LGHDT and CDR2 YNNKEL (reference sequence). V was pared by 4 bases and J by 7 bases, with 17 bases between. There are 15 residues in the CDR3. The DNA of the CDR3 is TGTGCCAGCAGCCGTGCGGGCCGGGGCAGAAATGAGCAGTTCTTC. It is translated as CASSRAGRGRNEQFF.

This rearrangement joins TRBV9 to TRBJ1-4; TRBD1 matches at 8 bases. The V gene end was trimmed by 4 bases and the J gene end by 0 bases; junction bases not matched to a gene: 5. This CDR3 comprises 16 residues. Germline lookup yields CDR1 SGDLS and CDR2 YYNGEE. CDR3 DNA sequence: TGTGCCAGCAGCCCCCGGACAGGGTCAACTAATGAAAAACTGTTTTTT. Amino acid sequence: CASSPRTGSTNEKLFF.

DNA for the CDR3: TGTGCCAGCGGACCGCAGGCCTCTGGGGCCAACGTCCTGACTTTC. It is translated as CASGPQASGANVLTF. The rearrangement joins TRBV12-3 or TRBV12-4 to TRBJ2-6; D uncertain. The V end lost 8 bases, the J end lost 0 bases, and 11 bases lay between the germline ends. The CDR3 covers 15 residues.

V and J are TRBV12-3 or TRBV12-4 and TRBJ1-6; D gene ambiguous. The ends were cut back, 2 bases at V and 11 bases at J, with 7 bases in the middle. CDR3 length equals 12 residues. The CDR3 here is CASSLSMPPLHF. In DNA form, the CDR3 reads TGTGCCAGCAGTTTAAGTATGCCACCCCTCCACTTT.

The CDR3 sequence is CASSRAGTSLEQYF. The CDR3 region has the DNA TGCGCCAGCAGCCGAGCCGGGACTAGCCTCGAGCAGTACTTC. The rearrangement links TRBV4-1 to TRBJ2-7; 9 nucleotides match TRBD2. The V and J ends lost 4 bases and 6 bases, in that order; junction bases with no gene match: 7. CDR1 is MGHRA and CDR2 is YSYEKL in the germline V gene. This CDR3 region has 14 residues.

The V and J genes are TRBV5-6 and TRBJ2-7; 7 bases fit TRBD1. V shed 3 bases and J 0 bases; nucleotides not matched to a gene: 6. CDR1 SGHDT and CDR2 YYEEEE come from the germline V gene. The CDR3 consists of 15 residues. The CDR3 spells CASSYADRSSYEQYV. The DNA for the CDR3 is TGTGCCAGCAGCTACGCGGACAGGAGCTCCTACGAGCAGTACGTC.